Listed below are T cell receptor beta chains from one sample, sequenced in a study of human T cells and chemical hapten exposure. In TCRdb, the RACE reads were re-called with MiXCR into one record per CDR3 protein. Of a few hundred thousand distinct CDR3 sequences in the sample, about 9.4% were seen once. The sequences come from whole blood, collected in connection with sensitization to the hapten diphenylcyclopropenone (DPC). The receptors shown here come from a woman between 40 and 55 years old with alopecia areata. Some clones in this sample may be carry-over from other donors' samples. Each CDR3 is given with its conserved first and last residue. Each record gives: CDR3 DNA, CDR3 protein, clone size, D gene, V gene, J gene. D genes are given only for firm matches. A clone size is listed for some rows: how often the clone was seen (once, few, many), or a class if it is expanded.

TGTGCCAGCAGCCAGAGCGGCCTTCTCTCTGGAAACACCATATATTTT	CASSQSGLLSGNTIYF	many	-	TRBV4-2	TRBJ1-3
TGCAGCGTTGGGGCGGGAGGCCACAATGAGCAGTTCTTC	CSVGAGGHNEQFF	many	TRBD2	TRBV29-1	TRBJ2-1
TGTGCCAGCAGTTTATCCCGGAGCAATCAGCCCCAGCATTTT	CASSLSRSNQPQHF	-	-	TRBV27	TRBJ1-5
TGTGCCAGCGAGGGACAGAACCAAGAGACCCAGTACTTC	CASEGQNQETQYF	few	TRBD1	TRBV12-3/TRBV12-4	TRBJ2-5
TGTGCCAGCAGTCCCGCGGCAAACTATAATTCACCCCTCCACTTT	CASSPAANYNSPLHF	few	-	TRBV2	TRBJ1-6
TGTGCCAGCAGCTTCTTTACAGGAGGGAGGACCACCGGGGAGCTGTTTTTT	CASSFFTGGRTTGELFF	few	-	TRBV7-9	TRBJ2-2
TGTGCCAGCAGGGGACAGGGCGTCACCGGGGAGCTGTTTTTT	CASRGQGVTGELFF	few	TRBD1	TRBV6-6	TRBJ2-2
TGTGCCAGCAGTTTGCCCCGACAGGATCGGGCTTTCTTT	CASSLPRQDRAFF	few	-	TRBV28	TRBJ1-1
TGTGCCAGCAGGCCTAGAGGGAACGATGAGCAGTTCTTC	CASRPRGNDEQFF	-	-	TRBV12-3/TRBV12-4	TRBJ2-1
TGTGCCAGCACCCTTCCTCGCGGGAGGAACACAGATACGCAGTATTTT	CASTLPRGRNTDTQYF	many	TRBD2	TRBV6-6	TRBJ2-3
TGTGCCAGCAGCTTTTCGGGACCACCTCTGAATGAGCAGTTCTTC	CASSFSGPPLNEQFF	-	-	TRBV7-8	TRBJ2-1
TGCAGCGTTCTCCGTTCGCTAGCGGGAGTGTTCTTC	CSVLRSLAGVFF	-	TRBD2	TRBV29-1	TRBJ2-1
TGCGCCAGCAGCCAAGCCTCGGACAGGGTCTACGAGCAGTACTTC	CASSQASDRVYEQYF	-	TRBD1	TRBV4-1	TRBJ2-7
TGTGCCAGCAGCTTAGGTAACCGCCCGAGCGAGCAGTACTTC	CASSLGNRPSEQYF	many	-	TRBV7-9	TRBJ2-7
TGTGCCAGCAGTGGACAGTTCTTCTACGAGCAGTACTTC	CASSGQFFYEQYF	-	-	TRBV2	TRBJ2-7